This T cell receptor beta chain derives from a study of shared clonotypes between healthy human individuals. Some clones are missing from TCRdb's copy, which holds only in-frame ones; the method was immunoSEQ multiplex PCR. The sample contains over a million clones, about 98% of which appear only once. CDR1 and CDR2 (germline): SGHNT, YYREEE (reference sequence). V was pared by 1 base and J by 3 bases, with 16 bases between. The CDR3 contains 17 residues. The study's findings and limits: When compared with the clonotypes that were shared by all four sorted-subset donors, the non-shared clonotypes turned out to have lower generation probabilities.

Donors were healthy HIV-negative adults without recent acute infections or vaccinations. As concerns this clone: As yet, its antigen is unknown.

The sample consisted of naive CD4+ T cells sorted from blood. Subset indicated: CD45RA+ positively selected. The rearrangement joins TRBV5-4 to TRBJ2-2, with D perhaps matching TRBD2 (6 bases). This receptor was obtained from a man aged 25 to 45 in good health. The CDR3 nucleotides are TGTGCCAGCAGCTTGACTAGCAGGAGTCGGGACACCGGGGAGCTGTTTTTT. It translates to CASSLTSRSRDTGELFF. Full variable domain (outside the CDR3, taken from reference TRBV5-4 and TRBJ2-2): ETGVTQSPTHLIKTRGQQVTLRCSSQSGHNTVSWYQQALGQGPQFIFQYYREEENGRGNFPPRFSGLQFPNYSSELNVNALELDDSALYLCASSLTSRSRDTGELFFGEGSRLTVL.